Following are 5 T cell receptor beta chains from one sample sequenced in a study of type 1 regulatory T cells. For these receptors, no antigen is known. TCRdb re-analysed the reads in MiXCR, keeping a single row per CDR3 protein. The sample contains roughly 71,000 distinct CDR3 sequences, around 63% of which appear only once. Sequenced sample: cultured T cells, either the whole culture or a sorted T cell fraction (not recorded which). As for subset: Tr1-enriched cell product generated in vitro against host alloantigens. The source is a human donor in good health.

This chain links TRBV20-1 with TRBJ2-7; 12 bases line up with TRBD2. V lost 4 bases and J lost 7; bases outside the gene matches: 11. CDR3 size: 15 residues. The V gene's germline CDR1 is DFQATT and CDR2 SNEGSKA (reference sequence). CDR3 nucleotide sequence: TGCAGTGCTACGCCCGGGACTAGCGGGCTAGATGAGCAGTACTTC. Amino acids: CSATPGTSGLDEQYF.

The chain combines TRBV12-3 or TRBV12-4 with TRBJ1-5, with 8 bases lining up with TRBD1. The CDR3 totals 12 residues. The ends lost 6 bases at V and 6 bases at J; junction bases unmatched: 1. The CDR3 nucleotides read TGTGCCAGCAGGACAGGGGCTCAGCCCCAGCATTTT. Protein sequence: CASRTGAQPQHF.

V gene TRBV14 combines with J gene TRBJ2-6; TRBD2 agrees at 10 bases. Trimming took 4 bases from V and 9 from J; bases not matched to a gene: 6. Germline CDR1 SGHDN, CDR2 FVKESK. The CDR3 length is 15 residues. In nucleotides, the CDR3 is TGTGCCAGCAGCCCTAGCGGGGGTTCAGTCAACGTCCTGACTTTC. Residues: CASSPSGGSVNVLTF.

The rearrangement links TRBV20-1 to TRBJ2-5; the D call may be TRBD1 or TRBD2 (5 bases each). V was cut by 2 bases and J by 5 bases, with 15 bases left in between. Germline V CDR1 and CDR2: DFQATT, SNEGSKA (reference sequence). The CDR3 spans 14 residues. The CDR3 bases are TGCAGTGCTAGAACTTCGGGGCCCCCGGAGACCCAGTACTTC. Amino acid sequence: CSARTSGPPETQYF.

Here the CDR3 DNA reads TGCGCCAGCAGCCTCTTTCCGAGACAGGTAGGGAATGAGCAGTTCTTC. Residues: CASSLFPRQVGNEQFF. This chain joins TRBV4-1 and TRBJ2-1; D perhaps matches TRBD1 (6 bases). The V gene lost 4 bases and the J gene lost 7 bases, with 20 bases spanning the gap. Germline lookup yields CDR1 MGHRA and CDR2 YSYEKL. The CDR3 loop spans 16 amino acids.